This T cell receptor (beta chain) originates from a study of Graves' ophthalmopathy and Graves' hyperthyroidism. Study-wide findings and caveats: The model achieved 70.59% sensitivity and roughly 72% specificity for ophthalmopathy progression. An 81.08% specificity and approximately 88% sensitivity were achieved by a 13-signature model that separated ophthalmopathy from stable hyperthyroidism.

With respect to this clonotype: Antigen: not known.

Amplified material comprised TCR beta CDR3 regions derived from RNA transcripts. First-round RT-PCR with HTBI primers preceded a second-round multiplex PCR. MiXCR was run by TCRdb on the multiplex PCR reads, yielding one entry per CDR3 protein. The table lists 35,000 to 50,000 distinct CDR3 sequences, 50% of them singletons, with 20% to 30% in the top ten. V lost 4 bases and J 2 bases, leaving 11 bases between the germline ends. CDR3 length: 14 residues. Germline CDR1 is LGHDT and CDR2 is YNNKEL (reference sequence). This TCR came from an adult woman with stable Graves' hyperthyroidism. The specimen was peripheral blood. The chain carries TRBV3-1 and TRBJ1-1, with a possible D match to TRBD1 (5 bases). Here the CDR3 reads CASSRGLLNTEAFF. The CDR3 DNA sequence: TGTGCCAGCAGCCGGGGACTTCTTAACACTGAAGCTTTCTTT.